These T cell receptor beta chains were read from a single sample in a study of graft-versus-host responses after intestinal transplantation. The antigens these receptors bind are not known. Method: immunoSEQ multiplex PCR; TCRdb's copy keeps in-frame clones and lacks some. The sample has about 89,000 clones, about 94% seen once. The sample in question was unstimulated CD4+ T cells sorted from spleen or lymph node cells, obtained before transplant. The receptors derive from a human donor who was the organ donor for an intestinal transplant. The CDR3 runs from the conserved cysteine through the conserved F or W. Fields, in order: D gene, clone size, V gene, J gene, CDR3 protein, CDR3 DNA. A D gene is named only where the DNA matches it firmly. Clone sizes are given selectively: once, few, many, or a class where the clone is expanded.

-	-	TRBV6-6	TRBJ1-1	CASSNRMNTEAFF	TGTGCCAGCAGTAACAGAATGAACACTGAAGCTTTCTTT
TRBD1	-	TRBV25-1	TRBJ2-2	CASSDPGQGSTGELFF	TGTGCCAGCAGTGACCCGGGACAGGGAAGCACCGGGGAGCTGTTTTTT
TRBD1	-	TRBV5-1	TRBJ2-3	CASSLVGTGGQEDTQYF	TGCGCCAGCAGCTTGGTAGGGACAGGGGGTCAGGAAGATACGCAGTATTTT
-	-	TRBV7-2	TRBJ1-2	CASSVTTGLQAGYTF	TGTGCCAGCAGCGTCACTACAGGTCTCCAGGCTGGCTACACCTTC
TRBD2	-	TRBV29-1	TRBJ2-3	CSVAASGGALMDTQYF	TGCAGCGTAGCGGCTAGCGGGGGGGCCTTGATGGATACGCAGTATTTT
TRBD1	-	TRBV27	TRBJ2-5	CASSDRGETQYF	TGTGCCAGCAGTGACAGGGGAGAGACCCAGTACTTC
TRBD2	-	TRBV5-4	TRBJ2-2	CASSLAGGRAGELFF	TGTGCCAGCAGCCTAGCGGGGGGGCGGGCCGGGGAGCTGTTTTTT
-	-	TRBV6-5	TRBJ2-7	CASSSRAGTYEQYF	TGTGCCAGCAGTTCCCGTGCGGGGACCTACGAGCAGTACTTC
-	few	TRBV5-1	TRBJ2-2	CASSPDPTGNTGELFF	TGCGCCAGCAGCCCCGACCCGACAGGGAACACCGGGGAGCTGTTTTTT
TRBD2	-	TRBV5-4	TRBJ2-7	CASSLELAGGPYEQYF	TGTGCCAGCAGCTTGGAACTAGCGGGGGGCCCCTACGAGCAGTACTTC
-	-	TRBV5-1	TRBJ1-3	CASSLARGTGNTIYF	TGCGCCAGCAGCTTGGCCAGGGGCACTGGAAACACCATATATTTT
-	-	TRBV7-9	TRBJ1-6	CASDKTGINSPLHF	TGTGCCAGTGACAAGACAGGAATTAATTCACCCCTCCACTTT
TRBD2	-	TRBV28	TRBJ2-3	CASSSAGGLQDTQYF	TGTGCCAGCAGCTCAGCGGGGGGTCTTCAAGATACGCAGTATTTT
TRBD1	-	TRBV18	TRBJ1-3	CASSLQNRGLNTIYF	TGTGCCAGCTCACTTCAAAACAGGGGACTAAACACCATATATTTT
-	-	TRBV6-1	TRBJ2-2	CASKGGAGELFF	TGTGCCAGCAAGGGGGGGGCCGGGGAGCTGTTTTTT
-	-	TRBV10-3	TRBJ2-5	CAIKVAGNQETQYF	TGTGCCATCAAGGTGGCAGGTAACCAAGAGACCCAGTACTTC
-	-	TRBV11-2	TRBJ1-2	CASRYTGTPNYGYTF	TGTGCCAGCAGATACACCGGGACACCTAACTATGGCTACACCTTC
-	-	TRBV7-2	TRBJ2-3	CASSAPGTLDTQYF	TGTGCCAGCAGCGCTCCCGGGACTCTAGATACGCAGTATTTT
-	-	TRBV6-6	TRBJ1-2	CASSYFGANYGYTF	TGTGCCAGCAGTTACTTCGGAGCTAACTATGGCTACACCTTC
TRBD1	once	TRBV7-2	TRBJ2-7	CASSPRQGFIKDLSYEQYF	TGTGCCAGCAGCCCACGACAGGGTTTCATTAAGGATCTGTCCTACGAGCAGTACTTC
TRBD1	-	TRBV28	TRBJ1-1	CASSTAEGARKAFF	TGTGCCAGCAGTACCGCCGAGGGGGCTCGGAAAGCTTTCTTT
TRBD2	few	TRBV10-3	TRBJ2-2	CAIRDYYTGELFF	TGTGCCATCCGGGACTACTACACCGGGGAGCTGTTTTTT
-	-	TRBV18	TRBJ1-1	CASSPPMGAGEAFF	TGTGCCAGCTCACCACCGATGGGGGCTGGGGAAGCTTTCTTT
-	-	TRBV6-5	TRBJ1-2	CASSYIGANYGYTF	TGTGCCAGCAGTTACATCGGAGCTAACTATGGCTACACCTTC
TRBD1	-	TRBV19	TRBJ1-1	CASSTIRDSANTEAFF	TGTGCCAGTAGTACTATACGGGACAGTGCGAACACTGAAGCTTTCTTT